This record concerns one T cell receptor (beta chain) sequence. This clone was found a few times. Its cognate antigen has yet to be identified. Qualities for individual bases were not recorded, and no much larger clone is one base off. The germline V gene gives CDR1 as MGHRA and CDR2 as YSYEKL. Inclusive of the bounding cysteine and phenylalanine, the CDR3 is 15 residues long. CDR3 DNA only is kept here, 45 bases in frame from base 1. V is trimmed back by 3 bases and J by 4 bases, and the junction contains 6 bases that no gene match accounts for. Receptors were amplified or captured by the immunoSEQ multiplex PCR assay. For most patients, genomic DNA was isolated using the Qiagen DNeasy Blood and Tissue Kit and was shipped frozen to Adaptive Biotechnologies for TCR sequencing. High-throughput TCR-beta CDR3 sequencing of genomic DNA from most patients was performed by Adaptive Biotechnologies. Turning to the authors' computational methods: TCR sequencing data for around 20 patients were retrieved from Adaptive's ImmunoSEQ software; a few other patients were processed with MiXCR and VDJtools. To correct CD4 versus CD8 sorting errors, sequences present in both subsets at a frequency ratio below 5:1 were removed. CDR3 nucleotide sequences shared between donor and recipient were removed because the origin of such sequences could not be assigned. To be classed as alloreactive, a clone needed at least 2-fold expansion over unstimulated cells and a minimum CFSE-low frequency of 0.002% (template counts) or 0.001% (read counts). Clones were considered mappable if detected in sequenced pre-transplant spleen, lymph node, or MLR CFSE-low populations of the donor or recipient. Cumulative frequency of alloreactive clones was calculated as a percentage of all sequences weighted by copy number. Entries here come from immuneACCESS through TCRdb and include only in-frame sequences with V and J called. Some clones fail to appear in such tables; in the studies checked, an unresolved V gene covers under half of the shortfall, and the cause of the remainder is unknown. V and J calls and clone size come straight from that table; D and trimming were deduced from the DNA. This sample holds some 93,000 clones; 75% to 95% were observed only once. Clones ranked in the top ten supply approximately 0.54% of the sample.

The sample is drawn from a study of graft-versus-host responses after intestinal transplantation (TCRdb year 2021). With regard to the full study: Multivisceral, liver-intestinal, or isolated intestinal transplants were received by the recipients. Anti-thymocyte globulin induction was given to all recipients, followed by maintenance tacrolimus and steroids for roughly 3 years. The cohort enrolled 20 to 25 intestinal transplant recipients including one retransplant, and a few patients lacking pretransplant specimens were excluded. To identify alloreactive clones, pre-transplant mixed lymphocyte reaction products were sequenced and then compared with unstimulated pre-transplant donor and recipient T cells. Bulk TCR-beta CDR3 sequencing was used to track graft-versus-host and host-versus-graft alloreactive T cell clones in the graft, circulation and bone marrow after intestinal transplantation. Donor T cell macrochimerism was defined as a peak of at least 4% donor T cells among recipient peripheral blood mononuclear cells. Rather than going through the commercial service, samples from three later patients were sequenced in-house on an Illumina MiSeq and processed with MiXCR. Results and caveats for the whole study, not just this receptor: Peak levels of circulating GvH clones were associated with declines in HvG clones early after transplant. GvH clones were detected in recipient bone marrow, and some appeared earlier in ileal mucosa or blood, consistent with an intestinal mucosal origin. Conclusions were limited by the relatively low number and heterogeneity of intestinal transplant patients. Patients with donor T cell macrochimerism had high GvH to HvG T cell clonal ratios in their allografts.

This specimen's time point label, interpreted: cells obtained before transplantation from donor or recipient. CD3+CD4+ and CD3+CD8+ populations were FACS-sorted from unstimulated pre-transplant donor and recipient cells taken from spleen or lymph nodes. The V and J genes are TRBV4-1 and TRBJ2-7; a stretch of 10 junction bases matches TRBD1. The clonotype was recovered from a human donor who received an intestinal transplant. The material was unstimulated CD8+ T cells sorted from spleen or lymph node cells, obtained before intestinal transplant. Here the CDR3 is given as CASSHSGTGDYEQYF. In nucleotide form, the sequence is TGCGCCAGCAGCCACTCCGGGACAGGGGATTACGAGCAGTACTTC.